This TCR beta chain was identified in a study of tumor-infiltrating lymphocytes in glioblastoma multiforme. Study-wide points: RNA-based TCR sequencing may distort clone frequencies, since cells carry unequal TCR transcript numbers. Functional subtype sorting of these T cells was not performed.

TCR beta libraries were built from RNA through three nested multiplex PCR rounds using modified ARM-PCR. TCRB-specific cDNA synthesis used around 0.5 ug of total RNA. Unique molecular identifiers were not described for the libraries. TCRdb redid the calling of the multiplex PCR reads with MiXCR, one entry per CDR3 protein. Among under 15,000 distinct CDR3 sequences, around 60% were seen once, and the ten largest hold around 32%. Of note for this clonotype: Its antigen is not known. This CDR3 is missing its conserved last phenylalanine or tryptophan, likely due to a read error.

The CDR3 runs 13 residues. The V and J ends lost 6 bases and 9 bases respectively, with 15 bases between them. CDR1 is MNHEY and CDR2 is SVGAGI in the germline V gene. The specimen was brain tumor tissue. The TCR comes from a male donor with glioblastoma. V usage is TRBV6-5 and J usage is TRBJ1-5, with a tentative D call TRBD1 (6 bases). The DNA for the CDR3 is TGTGCCAGCAGGGACAGCGTGGGAGGGCCCCAGCATATT. It codes for CASRDSVGGPQHI.